The clone carrying this T cell receptor beta chain has more than one count but fewer than ten. The data were taken from a study of radiation and T cells in renal cell carcinoma. The junction had 0 bases not matched to a gene; V was cut back by 8 bases and J by 0 bases. CDR3 length equals 13 residues. The germline gives CDR1 MNHNY, CDR2 SVGAGI (reference sequence). Time point: baseline pretreatment blood. As for treatment: 15 Gy SBRT to primary tumor, nephrectomy 4 weeks later. Here immunoSEQ multiplex PCR was the method, and the copy in TCRdb shows in-frame clones only, minus some. The data contain about 140,000 clones, around four fifths of them seen just once; the ten biggest clones take up less than 25%.

The clonotype comes from a woman between 50 and 59 years old with renal cell carcinoma. The chain has TRBV6-6 and TRBJ1-1; 10 bases align to TRBD1. Sample: blood, taken from a patient whose treatment included radiotherapy and nephrectomy. The CDR3 region is CASDRGLNTEAFF. The CDR3 region has the DNA TGTGCCAGCGACAGGGGGCTGAACACTGAAGCTTTCTTT.